Sequencing of this TCR beta chain was carried out in a study of cytomegalovirus exposure and HLA in healthy donors. Study-wide points: Roughly uniform sequencing depth across donors was assumed, possibly incorrectly.

Note on this clone: The antigen is undetermined.

PCR amplification relied on 60 Vbeta primers (plus 13 Jbeta primers). TCRdb's table, derived via immunoSEQ multiplex PCR, lists solely in-frame clones and lacks some. The sample gives approximately 90,000 clones, under 80% of which show up once; roughly 1.5% is in the top ten. Trimming cost V 5 bases and J 2 bases; bases outside gene matches: 12. CDR3 size: 17 residues. Germline V CDR1 and CDR2: SEHNR, FQNEAQ (reference sequence). Sequencing was done on a sample of PBMCs. This chain uses TRBV7-9 with TRBJ2-3; 8 bases agree with TRBD2. The TCR comes from a male donor in good health and CMV-seronegative. In DNA, the CDR3 is TGTGCCAGCAGCACACGTGCCGGGACTAGAATCACAGATACGCAGTATTTT. It is translated as CASSTRAGTRITDTQYF. Full variable domain (remainder filled in from reference TRBV7-9 and TRBJ2-3): DTGVSQNPRHKITKRGQNVTFRCDPISEHNRLYWYRQTLGQGPEFLTYFQNEAQLEKSRLLSDRFSAERPKGSFSTLEIQRTEQGDSAMYLCASSTRAGTRITDTQYFGPGTRLTVL.